Shown below are 15 T cell receptor beta chains from a single sample sequenced in a study of blood T cell repertoires in COVID-19. Clones were sequenced by immunoSEQ multiplex PCR, and TCRdb holds only the in-frame ones, with some missing. The table has about 230,000 clones, just over 85% seen once; the top ten hold about 9.9%. Sequencing input: peripheral blood. These receptors originate from a man aged 45-65 years with COVID-19, enrolled during active disease.

The V and J genes are TRBV9 and TRBJ2-7; D unresolved. Looked up from germline, CDR1 is SGDLS and CDR2 is YYNGEE. The CDR3 covers 14 residues. V was trimmed by 0 bases and J by 2 bases, leaving 9 bases between them. CDR3 coding DNA: TGTGCCAGCAGCGTAGGTCTAGGCCCCTACGAGCAGTACTTC. Translation: CASSVGLGPYEQYF.

In this sample, this clone turned up once. The chain is built from TRBV6-2 or TRBV6-3 and TRBJ1-3, with D perhaps TRBD1 (5 bases). The CDR3 runs 15 residues. In germline, CDR1 is MNHEY, CDR2 SVGEGT. The V gene lost 2 bases and the J gene lost 1 base, with 9 bases spanning the gap. The CDR3 sequence is CASSYGRASGNTIYF. The CDR3 nucleotides read TGTGCCAGCAGTTACGGCAGGGCGTCTGGAAACACCATATATTTT.

The CDR3 sequence: CASSQARLADTDTQYF. CDR3 nucleotides: TGTGCCAGCAGCCAAGCCCGGCTAGCGGACACAGATACGCAGTATTTT. The genes are TRBV4-2 and TRBJ2-3; TRBD2 aligns across 7 bases. This CDR3 spans 16 amino acids. After removal of 1 base from V and 2 bases from J, the junction contained 6 bases not matched to a gene. CDR1 is LGHNA, CDR2 YNFKEQ, per germline.

The chain joins TRBV19 to TRBJ2-2, with D tentatively TRBD2 (6 bases). V lost 3 bases to trimming and J lost 0 bases, with 11 bases between them. The CDR3 is 16 amino acids. Looked up from germline, CDR1 is LNHDA and CDR2 is SQIVND (reference sequence). The CDR3 loop reads CASSILGTANTGELFF. As DNA, the CDR3 is TGTGCCAGTAGTATTCTTGGGACTGCGAACACCGGGGAGCTGTTTTTT.

The V and J genes are TRBV28 and TRBJ2-7; D is unclear. This CDR3 spans 14 amino acids. The germline CDR1 and CDR2 sequences are MDHEN and SYDVKM. Trimming removed 2 bases at V and 3 bases at J, with 11 bases between. The CDR3 DNA reads as TGTGCCAGCAGTTTAGGAGTCCCTTACTACGAGCAGTACTTC. Protein sequence: CASSLGVPYYEQYF.

The rearrangement joins TRBV5-6 to TRBJ2-1; D ambiguous. The CDR3 consists of 11 residues. CDR1 SGHDT and CDR2 YYEEEE come from the germline V gene. Between the trimmed V and J ends, which lost 4 bases and 3 bases, there was a span of 2 bases. CDR3 DNA sequence: TGTGCCAGCAGCCTCTACAATGAGCAGTTCTTC. It is translated as CASSLYNEQFF.

J is TRBJ2-5 and V is TRBV30, with D maybe TRBD2 (6 bases). This CDR3 has 14 amino acids. The germline V gene has CDR1 GTSNPN and CDR2 SVGIG (reference sequence). Trimming cost V 1 base and J 2 bases, with 11 bases left between them. The CDR3 loop reads CAWSGLAWQETQYF. In nucleotides, the CDR3 is TGTGCCTGGAGTGGGCTAGCGTGGCAAGAGACCCAGTACTTC.

This clone was counted a single time. This sequence joins TRBV9 and TRBJ1-3; D possibly corresponds to TRBD1 (5 bases). CDR1 is SGDLS and CDR2 is YYNGEE in the germline V gene. Trimming shortened V by 0 bases and J by 3 bases, and 13 bases separated the two germline ends. The CDR3 loop spans 16 amino acids. CDR3 coding DNA: TGTGCCAGCAGCGTAGAAGTCGGGGGGAATGGAAACACCATATATTTT. Its protein product is CASSVEVGGNGNTIYF.

Only a few counts were recorded for this clone. The gene calls are TRBV30 and TRBJ1-3; D ambiguous. CDR3 length: 13 residues. Trimming took off 0 bases at V and 2 bases at J, with 5 bases between the two ends. CDR1 GTSNPN and CDR2 SVGIG come from the germline V gene (reference sequence). The CDR3: CAWSVAAGNTIYF. The CDR3 DNA reads TGTGCCTGGAGTGTCGCAGCTGGAAACACCATATATTTT.

CDR3 amino acids: CSASGQGTYEQYF. Here the CDR3 DNA reads TGCAGTGCTAGTGGTCAGGGCACCTACGAGCAGTACTTC. The chain recombines TRBV20-1 with TRBJ2-7; a weak D match, TRBD1 (5 bases). This CDR3 region has 13 residues. Deletions cut 3 bases from V and 2 bases from J, with 11 bases between. Per germline, CDR1 DFQATT and CDR2 SNEGSKA (reference sequence).

Concerning this clone itself: This CDR3 is also generated by other DNA sequences in the sample. V and J are TRBV7-3 and TRBJ2-2; TRBD2 aligns across 8 bases. This CDR3 contains 15 residues. Germline lookup yields CDR1 SGHTA and CDR2 FQGTGA. V lost 6 bases, J lost 6 bases, and 9 bases stayed unmatched. For the CDR3, the DNA is TGTGCCAGCAGTGTAACGGGCGGGGGGCCCGGGGAGCTGTTTTTT. Protein: CASSVTGGGPGELFF.

The rearrangement links TRBV6-5 to TRBJ1-1; D may be TRBD1 (5 bases). Germline lookup yields CDR1 MNHEY and CDR2 SVGAGI. This CDR3 region has 15 residues. The V and J ends lost 5 bases and 1 base respectively, with 14 bases between them. The CDR3, as DNA: TGTGCCAGCAGTCCTCGACAGCTGGGGAACACTGAAGCTTTCTTT. Amino acid sequence: CASSPRQLGNTEAFF.

This clone was seen just once. The genes are TRBV19 and TRBJ2-2, with 9 bases identical to TRBD1. Germline CDR1 LNHDA, CDR2 SQIVND (reference sequence). V dropped 10 bases and J dropped 7; count of bases not matched to a gene: 16. This CDR3 comprises 16 residues. The CDR3 region has the DNA TGTGCCACCGGGGATCCCGGACAGGGGATCGACGGGGAGCTGTTTTTT. This codes for CATGDPGQGIDGELFF.

J is TRBJ1-1 and V is TRBV20-1; 9 bases are shared with TRBD1. V gave up 3 bases and J gave up 4 bases; unmatched junction bases: 6. The CDR3 is 14 residues long. The V gene's germline CDR1 is DFQATT and CDR2 SNEGSKA (reference sequence). The CDR3 nucleotides read TGCAGTGCTAGTGTGGGACAGGGAGGCACTGAAGCTTTCTTT. Translated, it gives CSASVGQGGTEAFF.

The gene calls are TRBV27 and TRBJ1-4, with a possible D match to TRBD1 (6 bases). The CDR3 is made up of 16 amino acids. CDR1 is MNHEY, CDR2 SMNVEV, per germline (reference sequence). V was clipped by 6 bases and J by 4 bases, with 18 bases between them. CDR3 nucleotides: TGTGCCAGCAGCAAGGCCACAGGGAGAATTAATGAAAAACTGTTTTTT. Translation: CASSKATGRINEKLFF.